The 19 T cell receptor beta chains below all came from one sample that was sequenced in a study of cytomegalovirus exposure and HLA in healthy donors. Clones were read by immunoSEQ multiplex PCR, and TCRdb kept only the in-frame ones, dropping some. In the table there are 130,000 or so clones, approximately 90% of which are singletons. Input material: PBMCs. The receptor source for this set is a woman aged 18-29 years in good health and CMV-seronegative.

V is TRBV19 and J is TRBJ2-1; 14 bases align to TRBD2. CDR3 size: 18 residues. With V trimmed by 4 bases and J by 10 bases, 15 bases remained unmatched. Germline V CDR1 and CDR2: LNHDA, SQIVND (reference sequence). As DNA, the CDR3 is TGTGCCAGTAGTAACAAGACGGGACTAGCGGGAGTTTTAAGCGAGCAGTTCTTC. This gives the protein CASSNKTGLAGVLSEQFF.

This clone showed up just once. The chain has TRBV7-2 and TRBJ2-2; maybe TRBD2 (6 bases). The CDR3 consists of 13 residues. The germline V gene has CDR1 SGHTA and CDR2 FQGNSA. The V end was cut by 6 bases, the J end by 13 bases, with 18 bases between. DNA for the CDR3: TGTGCCAGCAGTCAGACAAAGGCGGGGTGGCTGTTTTTT. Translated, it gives CASSQTKAGWLFF.

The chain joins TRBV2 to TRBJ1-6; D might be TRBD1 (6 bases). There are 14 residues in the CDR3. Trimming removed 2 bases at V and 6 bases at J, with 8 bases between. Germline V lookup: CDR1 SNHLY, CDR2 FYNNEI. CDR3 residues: CASSEIGGNSPLHF. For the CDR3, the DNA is TGTGCCAGCAGTGAAATAGGGGGTAATTCACCCCTCCACTTT.

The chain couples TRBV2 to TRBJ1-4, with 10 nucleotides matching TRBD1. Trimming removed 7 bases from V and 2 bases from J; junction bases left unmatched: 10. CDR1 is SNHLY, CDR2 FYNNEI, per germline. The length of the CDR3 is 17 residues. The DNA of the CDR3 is TGTGCCAGCAAAGACAGGGGGCTTATCTTCACTAATGAAAAACTGTTTTTT. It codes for CASKDRGLIFTNEKLFF.

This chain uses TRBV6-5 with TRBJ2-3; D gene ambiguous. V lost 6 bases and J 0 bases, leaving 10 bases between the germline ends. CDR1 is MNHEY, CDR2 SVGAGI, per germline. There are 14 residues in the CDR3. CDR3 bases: TGTGCCAGCAGGGCCAGGCCTAGCACAGATACGCAGTATTTT. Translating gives CASRARPSTDTQYF.

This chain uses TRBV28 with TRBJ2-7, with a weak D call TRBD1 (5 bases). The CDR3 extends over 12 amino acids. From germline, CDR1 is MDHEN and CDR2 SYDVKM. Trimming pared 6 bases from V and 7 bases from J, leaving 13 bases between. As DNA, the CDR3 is TGTGCCAGCAGATCAGGGATTGGGGAGCAGTACTTC. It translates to CASRSGIGEQYF. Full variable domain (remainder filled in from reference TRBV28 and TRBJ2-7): DVKVTQSSRYLVKRTGEKVFLECVQDMDHENMFWYRQDPGLGLRLIYFSYDVKMKEKGDIPEGYSVSREKKERFSLILESASTNQTSMYLCASRSGIGEQYFGPGTRLTVT.

The CDR3 DNA sequence: TGTGCCAGCTCCAGGGGAGGGTACGAGCAGTACTTC. Its protein product is CASSRGGYEQYF. The chain uses TRBV2 and TRBJ2-7, with D maybe TRBD2 (7 bases). This CDR3 has 12 residues. The germline gives CDR1 SNHLY, CDR2 FYNNEI. Trimming took 8 bases from V and 4 from J, leaving 12 bases between them.

CDR3: CASSLAVQTNTEAFF. The CDR3 region has the DNA TGCGCCAGCAGCTTGGCCGTACAGACGAACACTGAAGCTTTCTTT. This sequence joins TRBV5-1 and TRBJ1-1; no reliable D call. Trimming cost V 0 bases and J 1 base, with 10 bases left between them. CDR3 length: 15 amino acids. Germline V gene data show CDR1 as SGHRS and CDR2 as YFSETQ.

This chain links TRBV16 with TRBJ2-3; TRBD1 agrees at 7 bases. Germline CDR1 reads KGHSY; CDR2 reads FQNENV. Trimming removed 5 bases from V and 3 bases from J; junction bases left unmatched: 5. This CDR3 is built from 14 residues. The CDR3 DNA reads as TGTGCCAGCAGCAGACAGGGAAGTACAGATACGCAGTATTTT. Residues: CASSRQGSTDTQYF.

Here the CDR3 DNA reads TGTGCCAGTAGTACAATCAGCAATCAGCCCCAGCATTTT. This sequence encodes CASSTISNQPQHF. This sequence joins TRBV19 and TRBJ1-5; D not certain. V was clipped by 4 bases and J by 1 base, with 5 bases between them. This CDR3 has 13 residues. CDR1 and CDR2 from the germline V gene are LNHDA and SQIVND (reference sequence).

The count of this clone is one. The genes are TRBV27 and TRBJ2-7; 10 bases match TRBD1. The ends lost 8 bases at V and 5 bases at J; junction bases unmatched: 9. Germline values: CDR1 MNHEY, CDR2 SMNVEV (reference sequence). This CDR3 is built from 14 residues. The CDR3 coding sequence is TGTGCCAGCGGGCCGGGACAGGGGCGCCACGAGCAGTACTTC. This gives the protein CASGPGQGRHEQYF.

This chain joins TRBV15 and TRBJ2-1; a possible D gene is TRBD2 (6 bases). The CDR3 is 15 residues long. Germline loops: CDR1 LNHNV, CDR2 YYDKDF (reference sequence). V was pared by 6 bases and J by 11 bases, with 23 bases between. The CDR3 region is CATSKPSEVAGKQFF. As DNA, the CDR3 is TGTGCCACCAGTAAACCCAGCGAGGTTGCGGGGAAGCAGTTCTTC.

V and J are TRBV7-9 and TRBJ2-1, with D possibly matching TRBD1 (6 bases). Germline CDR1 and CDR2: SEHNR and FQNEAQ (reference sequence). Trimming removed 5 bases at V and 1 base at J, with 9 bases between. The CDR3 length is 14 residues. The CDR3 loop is CASSPGASYNEQFF. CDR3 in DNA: TGTGCCAGCAGCCCAGGGGCGTCCTACAATGAGCAGTTCTTC.

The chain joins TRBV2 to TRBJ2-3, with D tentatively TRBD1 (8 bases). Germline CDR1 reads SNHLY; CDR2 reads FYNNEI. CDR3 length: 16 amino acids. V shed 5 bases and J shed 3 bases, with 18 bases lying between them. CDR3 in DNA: TGTGCCAGCAGTTCAGACAGGGGAGGGCCGACAGATACGCAGTATTTT. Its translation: CASSSDRGGPTDTQYF.

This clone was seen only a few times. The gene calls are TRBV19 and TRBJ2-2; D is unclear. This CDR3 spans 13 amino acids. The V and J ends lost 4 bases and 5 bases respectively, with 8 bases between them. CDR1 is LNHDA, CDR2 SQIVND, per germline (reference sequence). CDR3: CASSTPGTGELFF. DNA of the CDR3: TGTGCCAGTAGTACTCCGGGTACCGGGGAGCTGTTTTTT.

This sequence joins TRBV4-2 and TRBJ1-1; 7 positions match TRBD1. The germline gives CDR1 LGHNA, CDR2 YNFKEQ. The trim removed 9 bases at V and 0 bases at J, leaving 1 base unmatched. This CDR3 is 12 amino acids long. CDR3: CASGQVNTEAFF. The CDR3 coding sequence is TGTGCCAGTGGACAGGTGAACACTGAAGCTTTCTTT.

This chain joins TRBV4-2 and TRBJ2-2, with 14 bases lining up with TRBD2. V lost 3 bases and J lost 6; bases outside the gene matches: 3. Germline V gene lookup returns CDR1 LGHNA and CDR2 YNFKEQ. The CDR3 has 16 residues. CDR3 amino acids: CASSQTSGGAAGELFF. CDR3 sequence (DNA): TGTGCCAGCAGCCAGACTAGCGGGGGGGCAGCCGGGGAGCTGTTTTTT.

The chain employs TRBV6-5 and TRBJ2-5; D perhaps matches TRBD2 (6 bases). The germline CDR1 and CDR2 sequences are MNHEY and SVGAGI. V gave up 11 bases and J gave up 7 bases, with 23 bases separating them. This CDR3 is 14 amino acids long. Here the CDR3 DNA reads TGTGCCTCGGAGGGGCGGGCTTCGACCGGGACCCAGTACTTC. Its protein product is CASEGRASTGTQYF.

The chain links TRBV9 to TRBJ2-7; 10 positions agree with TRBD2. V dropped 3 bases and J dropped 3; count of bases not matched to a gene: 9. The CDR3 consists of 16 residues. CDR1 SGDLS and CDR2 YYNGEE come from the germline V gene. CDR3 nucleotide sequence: TGTGCCAGCAGCGCAGCCCCCGGGACTAGCGTCTACGAGCAGTACTTC. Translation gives CASSAAPGTSVYEQYF. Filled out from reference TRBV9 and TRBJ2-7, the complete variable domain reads DSGVTQTPKHLITATGQRVTLRCSPRSGDLSVYWYQQSLDQGLQFLIQYYNGEERAKGNILERFSAQQFPDLHSELNLSSLELGDSALYFCASSAAPGTSVYEQYFGPGTRLTVT.